Listed below are T cell receptor beta chains from one sample, sequenced in a study of neoadjuvant anti-PD-1 for oral cavity cancer. Measured with immunoSEQ multiplex PCR; TCRdb has only the in-frame clones, and not every one. This sample carries thousands of clones, around 80% of them seen once, and the ten largest clones take 3.5% to 5%. The sample here was PBMCs, taken after nivolumab (anti-PD-1) treatment. These TCRs come from a person aged 40 to 85 with oral cavity squamous cell carcinoma. Both conserved end residues are part of each CDR3. The D gene is left open where the match is weak.

NA	TRBV27	CASTSGLNQPQHF
TRBD1	TRBV7-9	CASSGDSTNSPLHF
TRBD2	TRBV7-9	CASSSDSSGFFNEQFF
NA	TRBV7-9	CASSLAGGQETQYF
NA	TRBV6-5	CASSGSGGGSYEQYF
NA	TRBV6-1	CASRAQRGNYGYTF
TRBD1	TRBV5-8	CASSLGQGRNEQYF
NA	TRBV27	CASSSLAKGKQPQHF
TRBD1	TRBV7-8	CASRTGGPNTGELFF
NA	TRBV19	CATSGGRNTEAFF
TRBD1	TRBV5-8	CASSQDRGRTDTQYF
TRBD1	TRBV11-2	CASSLGTAFSYEQYF
TRBD2	TRBV6-5	CASSYSASGRSYEQYF
NA	TRBV5-4	CASSLDGSSYNSPLHF
NA	TRBV28	CASSLNGPVIYEQYF
TRBD2	TRBV10-1	CASSREAGPGDEQYF
NA	TRBV15	CATSRDSGTTINQPQHF
TRBD1	TRBV19	CASSRTFGQGKYGEQFF
NA	TRBV14	CASSLMRGGHTTQYF
NA	TRBV2	CASSGTGSGANVLTF
NA	TRBV4-1	CASSLGLYNEQFF
NA	TRBV5-4	CASSATGQGLAPLHF
NA	TRBV5-1	CASSSPGFNSISGNTIYF